The clone carrying this T cell receptor (beta chain) occurred a few times. Its antigen is still unknown. This sample was included in a study of T cell repertoires in cytomegalovirus infection. Study-wide background: Recently described HLA-C-restricted plus well-studied HLA-B-restricted CMV epitopes were used. From public TCR beta signatures came an indication of both CMV infection and matching HLA type.

Study conclusions and caveats: Summed frequency of shared TCR beta families picked out CMV carriers who also had the relevant HLA. Dominant in the ex vivo response were TCR beta clonotypes restricted by HLA-C and specific for CMV.

Germline-derived CDR1 and CDR2 are MNHNY and SVGAGI (reference sequence). With V trimmed by 8 bases and J by 2 bases, 3 bases remained unmatched. The CDR3 has 13 amino acids. MiXCR, applied by TCRdb to the reads, yields one record per CDR3 protein. In the table there are about 270,000 distinct CDR3 sequences, roughly a fifth of which are singletons. Sequenced material: cultured PBMCs, taken from culture after CMV antigen stimulation. This TCR was sampled from a human donor in good health (CMV status not recorded). Some clones in this sample may be carry-over from other donors' samples. The chain is built from TRBV6-6 and TRBJ2-1; 7 positions agree with TRBD2. Here the CDR3 reads CASSAGAYNEQFF. As DNA, the CDR3 is TGTGCCAGCTCGGCGGGAGCCTACAATGAGCAGTTCTTC.